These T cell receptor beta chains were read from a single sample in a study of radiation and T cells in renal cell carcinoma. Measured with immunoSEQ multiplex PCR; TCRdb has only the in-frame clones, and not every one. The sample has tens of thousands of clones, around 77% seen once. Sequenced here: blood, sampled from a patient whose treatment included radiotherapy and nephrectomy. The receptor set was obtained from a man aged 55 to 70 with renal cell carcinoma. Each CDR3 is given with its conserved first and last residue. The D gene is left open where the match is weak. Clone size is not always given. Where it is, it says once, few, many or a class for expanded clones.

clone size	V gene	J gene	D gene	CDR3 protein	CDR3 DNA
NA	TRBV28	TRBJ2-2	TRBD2	CASSPPGLADTGELFF	TGTGCCAGCAGTCCGCCGGGACTAGCGGACACCGGGGAGCTGTTTTTT
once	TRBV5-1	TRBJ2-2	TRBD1	CASSPGQGITGELFF	TGCGCCAGCAGCCCGGGACAGGGAATAACCGGGGAGCTGTTTTTT
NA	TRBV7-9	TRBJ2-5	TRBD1	CASSGHRGNQETQYF	TGTGCCAGCAGCGGGCACAGGGGGAACCAAGAGACCCAGTACTTC
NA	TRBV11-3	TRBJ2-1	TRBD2	CASSLVGGVRYNEQFF	TGTGCCAGCAGCTTAGTGGGGGGGGTAAGGTACAATGAGCAGTTCTTC
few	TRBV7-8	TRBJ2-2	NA	CASSLKWLDTGELFF	TGTGCCAGCAGCCTCAAGTGGCTGGACACCGGGGAGCTGTTTTTT
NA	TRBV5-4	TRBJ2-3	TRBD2	CASSSGTSGANTDTQYF	TGTGCCAGCAGCTCCGGGACTAGCGGGGCAAACACAGATACGCAGTATTTT
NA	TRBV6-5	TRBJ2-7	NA	CASSYSPAGGDEQYF	TGTGCCAGCAGTTACTCCCCCGCCGGGGGCGACGAGCAGTACTTC
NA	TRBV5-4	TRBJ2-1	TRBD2	CVQQTAGGDNEQFF	TGTGTCCAGCAGACGGCGGGGGGTGACAATGAGCAGTTCTTC
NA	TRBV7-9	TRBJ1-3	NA	CASSSTFIPDSSLGNTIYF	TGTGCCAGCAGCTCCACCTTTATTCCGGACAGCTCCCTTGGAAACACCATATATTTT
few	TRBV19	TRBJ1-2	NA	CASSNAGESYGYTF	TGTGCCAGTAGTAATGCCGGCGAGAGCTATGGCTACACCTTC
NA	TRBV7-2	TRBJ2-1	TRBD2	CASSLPGGGGPGFF	TGTGCCAGCAGCCTACCGGGCGGGGGGGGCCCTGGGTTCTTC
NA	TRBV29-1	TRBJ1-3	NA	CSVTTGNTIYF	TGCAGCGTCACGACGGGGAACACCATATATTTT
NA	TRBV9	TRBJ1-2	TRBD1	CASSPTGAAYGYTF	TGTGCCAGCAGCCCGACAGGGGCGGCATATGGCTACACCTTC
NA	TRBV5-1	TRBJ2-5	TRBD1	CASSTRQGIGETQYF	TGCGCCAGCAGCACAAGACAGGGGATCGGGGAGACCCAGTACTTC
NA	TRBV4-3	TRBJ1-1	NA	CASSQGIGLNTEAFF	TGCGCCAGCAGCCAAGGGATTGGCTTGAACACTGAAGCTTTCTTT
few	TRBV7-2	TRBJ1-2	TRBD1	CASSFPPGGTAVYGYTF	TGTGCCAGCAGCTTCCCGCCAGGCGGGACAGCAGTCTATGGCTACACCTTC
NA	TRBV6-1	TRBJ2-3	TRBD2	CASSPSSGGADTQYF	TGTGCCAGCAGCCCTTCTAGCGGGGGGGCCGATACGCAGTATTTT
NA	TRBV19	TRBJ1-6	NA	CASSILGQRHSPLHF	TGTGCCAGTAGTATCCTTGGACAGAGACATTCACCCCTCCACTTT
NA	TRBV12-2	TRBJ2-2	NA	CASHQSVGGANTGELFF	TGTGCAAGCCACCAAAGTGTTGGGGGGGCAAACACCGGGGAGCTGTTTTTT
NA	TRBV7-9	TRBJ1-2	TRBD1	CASSPKGADGYTF	TGTGCCAGCAGCCCAAAGGGGGCGGATGGCTACACCTTC
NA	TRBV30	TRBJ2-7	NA	CAWRTNGYEQYF	TGTGCCTGGAGAACAAATGGCTACGAGCAGTACTTC
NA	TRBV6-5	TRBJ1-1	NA	CASSYSIGPGTEAFF	TGTGCCAGCAGTTACTCGATCGGGCCAGGGACTGAAGCTTTCTTT
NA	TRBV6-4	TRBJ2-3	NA	CARCGSTDTQYF	TGTGCCAGGTGCGGGAGCACAGATACGCAGTATTTT
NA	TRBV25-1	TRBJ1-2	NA	CASSEPPYGYTF	TGTGCCAGCAGTGAACCCCCGTATGGCTACACCTTC
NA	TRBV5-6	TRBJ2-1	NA	CASSLAGSGRVAEQFF	TGTGCCAGCAGCTTGGCGGGTAGCGGACGTGTTGCTGAGCAGTTCTTC
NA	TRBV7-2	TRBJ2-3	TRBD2	CASSSNSGRKHTQYF	TGTGCCAGCAGCTCGAATAGCGGGAGAAAGCATACGCAGTATTTT
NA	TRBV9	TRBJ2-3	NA	CASSVGGITDTQYF	TGTGCCAGCAGCGTAGGCGGGATCACAGATACGCAGTATTTT
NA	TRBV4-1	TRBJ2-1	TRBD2	CASSQGLAGALYNEQFF	TGCGCCAGCAGCCAAGGACTAGCGGGGGCATTATACAATGAGCAGTTCTTC
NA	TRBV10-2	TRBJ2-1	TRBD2	CASRLTSGRYNEQFF	TGCGCCAGCAGATTGACTAGCGGGAGGTACAATGAGCAGTTCTTC
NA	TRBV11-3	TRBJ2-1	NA	CASSPGRSSYNEQFF	TGTGCCAGCAGCCCAGGTCGAAGCTCCTACAATGAGCAGTTCTTC
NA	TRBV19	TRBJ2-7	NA	CASSTDGPYEQYF	TGTGCCAGTAGTACGGACGGCCCCTACGAGCAGTACTTC
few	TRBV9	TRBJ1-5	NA	CASSVGGQNDQPQHF	TGTGCCAGCAGCGTAGGGGGACAAAACGATCAGCCCCAGCATTTT
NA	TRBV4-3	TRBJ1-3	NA	CASSPGGGPNSGNTIYF	TGCGCCAGCAGCCCAGGTGGAGGCCCCAACTCTGGAAACACCATATATTTT
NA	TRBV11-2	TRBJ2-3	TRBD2	CASSPGLAELAQYF	TGTGCCAGCAGCCCTGGACTAGCTGAGCTTGCGCAGTATTTT
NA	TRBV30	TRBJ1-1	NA	CAWSARTEAFF	TGTGCCTGGAGTGCCAGGACTGAAGCTTTCTTT
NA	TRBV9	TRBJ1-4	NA	CASSESLTANEKLFF	TGTGCCAGCAGCGAATCTCTGACGGCTAATGAAAAACTGTTTTTT
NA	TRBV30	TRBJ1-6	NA	CAWSMYGRSYNSPLHF	TGTGCCTGGAGTATGTATGGGCGTTCCTATAATTCACCCCTCCACTTT
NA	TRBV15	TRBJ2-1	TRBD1	CATSKLTGGGNEQFF	TGTGCCACCAGCAAGCTGACAGGGGGCGGAAATGAGCAGTTCTTC
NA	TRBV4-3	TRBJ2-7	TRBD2	CASSHLPGGSSAEQYF	TGCGCCAGCAGCCATCTACCGGGAGGTTCTAGTGCCGAGCAGTACTTC
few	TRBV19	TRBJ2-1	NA	CASTRSTGNHEQFF	TGTGCCAGTACCCGAAGCACGGGGAATCATGAGCAGTTCTTC
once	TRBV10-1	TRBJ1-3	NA	CASSESSGNTIYF	TGCGCCAGCAGTGAGTCTTCTGGAAACACCATATATTTT
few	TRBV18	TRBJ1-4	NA	CASSPPAGLDEKLFF	TGTGCCAGCTCACCACCGGCGGGGCTAGATGAAAAACTGTTTTTT
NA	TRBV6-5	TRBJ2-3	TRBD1	CASRYRGGPVDTQYF	TGTGCCAGCAGGTACAGGGGCGGCCCAGTAGATACGCAGTATTTT
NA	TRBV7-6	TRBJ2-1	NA	CASSFRTDRRAYNEQFF	TGTGCCAGCAGCTTCCGGACCGATCGACGCGCCTACAATGAGCAGTTCTTC
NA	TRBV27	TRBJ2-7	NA	CASSLHSVGEQYF	TGTGCCAGCAGTTTACACAGCGTCGGCGAGCAGTACTTC
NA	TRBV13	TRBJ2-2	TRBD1	CASSLVHRGDTGELFF	TGTGCCAGCAGCTTAGTGCACAGGGGGGACACCGGGGAGCTGTTTTTT
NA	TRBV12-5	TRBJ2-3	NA	CASGAPASPDTQYF	TGTGCTAGTGGTGCCCCTGCCTCCCCAGATACGCAGTATTTT
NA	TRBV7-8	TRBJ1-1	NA	CASSLERALFTEAFF	TGTGCCAGCAGCTTAGAAAGGGCCCTATTCACTGAAGCTTTCTTT
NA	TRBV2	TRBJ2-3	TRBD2	CASSAYRTSGSRKNTDTQYF	TGTGCCAGCAGTGCCTACAGGACTAGCGGGAGTAGGAAGAACACAGATACGCAGTATTTT
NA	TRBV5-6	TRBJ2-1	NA	CASSLGEYSYNEQFF	TGTGCCAGCAGCTTGGGCGAGTACTCCTACAATGAGCAGTTCTTC
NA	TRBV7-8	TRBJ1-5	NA	CASSLGADQPQHF	TGTGCCAGCAGCTTGGGGGCAGATCAGCCCCAGCATTTT
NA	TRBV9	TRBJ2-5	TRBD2	CASSVEGLRRGAVRETQYF	TGTGCCAGCAGCGTAGAGGGGCTCAGGCGGGGGGCGGTAAGGGAGACCCAGTACTTC
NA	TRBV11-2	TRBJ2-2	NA	CAGGSQRATGELFF	TGTGCCGGTGGGTCGCAGCGGGCCACCGGGGAGCTGTTTTTT
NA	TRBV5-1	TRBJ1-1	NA	CASSYRDTNTEAFF	TGCGCCAGCAGCTACCGGGACACCAACACTGAAGCTTTCTTT
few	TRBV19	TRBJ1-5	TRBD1	CASSMTGKRNQPQHF	TGTGCCAGTAGTATGACAGGGAAACGCAATCAGCCCCAGCATTTT